Following are 24 T cell receptor beta chains from one sample sequenced in a study of OX40 agonist ivuxolimab in advanced cancers. Sequencing used immunoSEQ multiplex PCR; TCRdb keeps in-frame clones, though not all of them. The data show tens of thousands of clones, approximately 80% seen once. The source was CD4+ or CD8+ T cells sorted from blood, collected in a trial of the OX40 agonist ivuxolimab. The receptors derive from an adult with an advanced solid tumor such as melanoma, head and neck, liver or kidney cancer.

This chain connects TRBV19 to TRBJ2-1; 8 bases agree with TRBD2. CDR3 length equals 15 residues. The germline CDR1 and CDR2 sequences are LNHDA and SQIVND (reference sequence). Trimming at V came to 1 base and at J to 4 bases, leaving 3 bases not matched to a gene. DNA for the CDR3: TGTGCCAGTAGTATAGTAATAGCGGGGTACAATGAGCAGTTCTTC. This codes for CASSIVIAGYNEQFF. The variable domain in full, completed from reference TRBV19 and TRBJ2-1, reads DGGITQSPKYLFRKEGQNVTLSCEQNLNHDAMYWYRQDPGQGLRLIYYSQIVNDFQKGDIAEGYSVSREKKESFPLTVTSAQKNPTAFYLCASSIVIAGYNEQFFGPGTRLTVL.

The chain has TRBV13 and TRBJ1-1, with D maybe TRBD1 (6 bases). The germline V gene has CDR1 PRHDT and CDR2 FYEKMQ (reference sequence). The length of the CDR3 is 14 residues. V was trimmed by 10 bases and J by 11 bases, leaving 26 bases between them. This chain's CDR3 is CATKKKTGPVGAFF. In nucleotides, the CDR3 is TGTGCCACTAAAAAAAAGACAGGCCCCGTTGGGGCTTTCTTT.

In this sample, this clone turned up a few times. The chain uses TRBV5-1 and TRBJ2-5; 12 bases match TRBD2. The ends lost 0 bases at V and 2 bases at J; junction bases unmatched: 5. There are 17 residues in the CDR3. From germline, CDR1 is SGHRS and CDR2 YFSETQ. CDR3 region: CASSLGLAGAKQETQYF. DNA for the CDR3: TGCGCCAGCAGCTTGGGACTAGCGGGAGCAAAGCAAGAGACCCAGTACTTC.

The chain joins TRBV2 to TRBJ2-3; 7 nucleotides line up with TRBD2. Germline V gene lookup returns CDR1 SNHLY and CDR2 FYNNEI. Germline trimming cut 9 bases from V and 1 base from J; bases unmatched to any gene: 7. The CDR3 totals 14 residues. CDR3 bases: TGTGCCAGTGTTGGGCTAGCGGGCACAGATACGCAGTATTTT. This encodes CASVGLAGTDTQYF.

This sequence joins TRBV15 and TRBJ2-3, with 8 bases aligning to TRBD2. The CDR3 consists of 19 residues. V shed 0 bases, J shed 2 bases, and the junction held 13 bases outside the gene matches. Germline CDR1 reads LNHNV; CDR2 reads YYDKDF (reference sequence). The CDR3, as DNA: TGTGCCACCAGCAGAGATAGCGCGTCGAGCGGGAGTTCCACAGATACGCAGTATTTT. Translated, it gives CATSRDSASSGSSTDTQYF.

The V gene is TRBV5-8, the J gene TRBJ2-7; TRBD1 is a possible D gene (5 bases). Germline values: CDR1 SGHTS, CDR2 YDEGEE. This CDR3 has 14 residues. Trimming removed 2 bases at V and 5 bases at J, with 14 bases between. The CDR3 region is CASSLSGIDHEQYV. The CDR3 DNA reads as TGTGCCAGCAGCTTATCAGGGATTGATCACGAGCAGTACGTC.

The V and J genes are TRBV5-6 and TRBJ2-5, with D unclear. Germline V gives CDR1 SGHDT, CDR2 YYEEEE. This CDR3 has 13 amino acids. Between the trimmed V and J ends, which lost 2 bases and 2 bases, there was a span of 7 bases. The DNA of the CDR3 is TGTGCCAGCAGCTTAGGCCAACAAGAGACCCAGTACTTC. Translation gives CASSLGQQETQYF. The full variable domain, completed using reference TRBV5-6 and TRBJ2-5, is DAGVTQSPTHLIKTRGQQVTLRCSPKSGHDTVSWYQQALGQGPQFIFQYYEEEERQRGNFPDRFSGHQFPNYSSELNVNALLLGDSALYLCASSLGQQETQYFGPGTRLLVL.

CDR3 residues: CASSLGTARNQPQHF. Written as DNA, the CDR3 is TGCGCCAGCAGCTTGGGGACAGCCCGGAATCAGCCCCAGCATTTT. V gene TRBV5-1 combines with J gene TRBJ1-5; the D gene is possibly TRBD1 (6 bases). V gave up 0 bases and J gave up 4 bases, with 11 bases separating them. The CDR3 spans 15 residues. Germline loops: CDR1 SGHRS, CDR2 YFSETQ.

Only one count was recorded for this clone. The chain is built from TRBV2 and TRBJ1-1; 10 positions agree with TRBD1. From germline, CDR1 is SNHLY and CDR2 FYNNEI. Germline trimming cut 0 bases from V and 5 bases from J; bases unmatched to any gene: 6. CDR3 size: 16 residues. CDR3: CASSEARTGGGTEAFF. For the CDR3, the DNA is TGTGCCAGCAGTGAAGCACGGACAGGGGGTGGGACTGAAGCTTTCTTT.

This chain joins TRBV30 and TRBJ1-2, with no clear D. Germline CDR1 is GTSNPN and CDR2 is SVGIG (reference sequence). The CDR3 loop spans 12 amino acids. The V and J ends lost 7 bases and 2 bases respectively, with 11 bases between them. In nucleotides, the CDR3 is TGTGCCTCATATGGATTAAACTATGGCTACACCTTC. Translated: CASYGLNYGYTF. The whole variable domain, filled in from reference TRBV30 and TRBJ1-2, reads SQTIHQWPATLVQPVGSPLSLECTVEGTSNPNLYWYRQAAGRGLQLLFYSVGIGQISSEVPQNLSASRPQDRQFILSSKKLLLSDSGFYLCASYGLNYGYTFGSGTRLTVV.

Only a few counts were recorded for this clone. This sequence joins TRBV30 and TRBJ1-5; TRBD1 is a possible D gene (6 bases). V lost 0 bases and J lost 6, with 9 bases in between. The CDR3 spans 13 residues. CDR1 is GTSNPN, CDR2 SVGIG, per germline (reference sequence). The CDR3 coding sequence is TGTGCCTGGAGTGTACAGGGTGGTCAGCCCCAGCATTTT. Its protein is CAWSVQGGQPQHF.

This chain joins TRBV5-6 and TRBJ2-2; no clear D. V lost 4 bases and J lost 3, with 10 bases in between. The germline V gene encodes CDR1 SGHDT and CDR2 YYEEEE. The CDR3 has 14 residues. The CDR3 reads CASSPPVDTGELFF. As DNA, the CDR3 is TGTGCCAGCAGCCCGCCAGTGGACACCGGGGAGCTGTTTTTT.

The chain's CDR3 is CASSDWGREDKNIQYF. The CDR3 DNA reads TGTGCCAGCAGTGATTGGGGCAGGGAGGATAAAAACATTCAGTACTTC. The gene calls are TRBV6-1 and TRBJ2-4; D is perhaps TRBD2 (6 bases). Germline V CDR1 and CDR2: MNHNS, SASEGT. The CDR3 has 16 residues. Trimming left V 3 bases short and J 4 bases short, with 16 bases between.

The CDR3 region is CASSLAAQGSDYGYTF. CDR3 bases: TGTGCCAGCAGCCTCGCAGCGCAGGGATCGGACTATGGCTACACCTTC. The J gene is TRBJ1-2, the V gene TRBV7-8, with D tentatively TRBD1 (5 bases). This CDR3 spans 16 amino acids. Germline CDR1 SGHVS, CDR2 FQNEAQ. V shed 5 bases and J shed 3 bases, with 19 bases lying between them.

This chain connects TRBV6-6 to TRBJ2-5; TRBD2 matches at 7 bases. The DNA end favors TRBJ2-7, so the J call may be wrong. This CDR3 is built from 12 residues. Germline loops: CDR1 MNHNY, CDR2 SVGAGI (reference sequence). The CDR3 here is CASSPGGYEQYF. The CDR3 nucleotides are TGTGCCAGCAGCCCGGGGGGCTACGAGCAGTACTTC.

The gene calls are TRBV7-8 and TRBJ2-1; 10 bases line up with TRBD2. CDR3 length equals 16 residues. Per germline, CDR1 SGHVS and CDR2 FQNEAQ. The V gene end was trimmed by 2 bases and the J gene end by 5 bases; junction bases not matched to a gene: 6. CDR3 protein: CASSLIFSGGNNEQFF. The CDR3 nucleotides are TGTGCCAGCAGCTTAATATTTAGCGGGGGGAACAATGAGCAGTTCTTC.

This clone was found once. The V call is TRBV2, the J call TRBJ2-7; D could derive from TRBD1 or TRBD2 (5 bases each). Germline V gene data show CDR1 as SNHLY and CDR2 as FYNNEI. V lost 9 bases to trimming and J lost 7 bases, with 19 bases between them. The CDR3 totals 13 residues. CDR3 sequence: CASSWDATGEQYV. The CDR3 DNA follows: TGTGCCAGTTCCTGGGACGCCACGGGAGAGCAGTACGTC.

Of note for this clone: At one of its ends the junction is not consistent with the germline gene, which may arise from a read error. V usage is TRBV9 and J usage is TRBJ1-2; TRBD1 is a possible D gene (5 bases). The germline V gene encodes CDR1 SGDLS and CDR2 YYNGEE. CDR3 size: 15 residues. The CDR3 coding sequence is TGTGCCAGCAGCGTTACTCCGGGGACTAAATATGGCTACACCTTC. Amino acid sequence: CASSVTPGTKYGYTF.

This clone was seen a handful of times. The chain is built from TRBV11-1 and TRBJ2-1, with D perhaps TRBD1 or TRBD2 (5 bases each). Per germline, CDR1 SGHAT and CDR2 FQDESV (reference sequence). The CDR3 is 15 residues long. V lost 0 bases, J lost 3 bases, and 9 bases lay in between. CDR3 sequence: CASSLAGTIYNEQFF. The CDR3 nucleotides read TGTGCCAGCAGCTTAGCCGGGACGATCTACAATGAGCAGTTCTTC.

CDR3 sequence: CASSIPNYGYTF. CDR3 sequence (DNA): TGTGCCAGTAGTATCCCGAACTATGGCTACACCTTC. V and J are TRBV19 and TRBJ1-2; D unclear. The CDR3 is 12 amino acids. The germline V gene has CDR1 LNHDA and CDR2 SQIVND (reference sequence). V was shortened by 3 bases and J by 2 bases, with 4 bases between the two germline ends.

This sequence joins TRBV15 and TRBJ1-1; D is unresolved. With 2 bases removed from V and 1 base from J, the gap between germline ends came to 8 bases. CDR1 is LNHNV and CDR2 is YYDKDF in the germline V gene (reference sequence). CDR3 length: 14 residues. CDR3 sequence (DNA): TGTGCCACCAGCAGATACCGGGAGAACACTGAAGCTTTCTTT. Residues: CATSRYRENTEAFF.

V is TRBV2 and J is TRBJ1-5; 9 positions match TRBD1. V trimming: 5 bases; J trimming: 1 base; junction bases outside the gene matches: 6. The CDR3 has 16 residues. Germline CDR1 is SNHLY and CDR2 is FYNNEI. The CDR3 DNA follows: TGTGCCAGCAGTAAACAGGGGGCGGGCAGCAATCAGCCCCAGCATTTT. Encoded protein: CASSKQGAGSNQPQHF.

The rearrangement uses TRBV28 and TRBJ1-3, with a tentative D call TRBD1 (5 bases). This CDR3 region has 15 residues. Germline loops: CDR1 MDHEN, CDR2 SYDVKM. The V and J ends lost 6 bases and 4 bases respectively, with 16 bases between them. This CDR3 is CASRAPWGEGNTIYF. Here the CDR3 DNA reads TGTGCCAGCAGGGCACCTTGGGGGGAGGGAAACACCATATATTTT.

The genes are TRBV7-2 and TRBJ2-1; D not resolved. Between the trimmed V and J ends, which lost 5 bases and 15 bases, there was a span of 17 bases. CDR1 is SGHTA and CDR2 is FQGNSA in the germline V gene. The CDR3 runs 12 residues. The DNA for the CDR3 is TGTGCCAGCAGCCTAAACGCCGCCCTTTGGTTCTTC. Its translation: CASSLNAALWFF.